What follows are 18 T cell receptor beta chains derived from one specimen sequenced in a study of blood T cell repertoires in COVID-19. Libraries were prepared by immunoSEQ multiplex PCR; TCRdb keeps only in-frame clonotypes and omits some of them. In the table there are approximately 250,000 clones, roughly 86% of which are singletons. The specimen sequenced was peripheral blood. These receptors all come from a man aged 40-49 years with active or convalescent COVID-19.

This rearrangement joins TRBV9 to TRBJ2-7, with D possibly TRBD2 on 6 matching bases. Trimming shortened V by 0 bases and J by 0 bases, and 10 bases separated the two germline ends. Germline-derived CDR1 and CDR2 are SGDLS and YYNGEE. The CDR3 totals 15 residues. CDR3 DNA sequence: TGTGCCAGCAGCGTAGAGGATAGCGGCTCCTACGAGCAGTACTTC. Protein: CASSVEDSGSYEQYF. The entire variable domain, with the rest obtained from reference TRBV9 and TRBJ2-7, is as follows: DSGVTQTPKHLITATGQRVTLRCSPRSGDLSVYWYQQSLDQGLQFLIQYYNGEERAKGNILERFSAQQFPDLHSELNLSSLELGDSALYFCASSVEDSGSYEQYFGPGTRLTVT.

The CDR3 region has the DNA TGCGCCAGCAGCCTGTCCCCGGGGATAAGTGAAAAACTGTTTTTT. Translation: CASSLSPGISEKLFF. V gene TRBV4-1 combines with J gene TRBJ1-4; D is undetermined. CDR3 length: 15 amino acids. Deletions cut 4 bases from V and 7 bases from J, with 16 bases between. The germline gives CDR1 MGHRA, CDR2 YSYEKL.

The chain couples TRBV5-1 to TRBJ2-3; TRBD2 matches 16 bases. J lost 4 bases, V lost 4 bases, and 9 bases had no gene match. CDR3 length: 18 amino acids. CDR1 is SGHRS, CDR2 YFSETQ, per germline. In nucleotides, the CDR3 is TGCGCCAGCAGCGGTGCCGGGACTAGCGGGGGGGCCTCAGATACGCAGTATTTT. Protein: CASSGAGTSGGASDTQYF. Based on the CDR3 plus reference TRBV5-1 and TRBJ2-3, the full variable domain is KAGVTQTPRYLIKTRGQQVTLSCSPISGHRSVSWYQQTPGQGLQFLFEYFSETQRNKGNFPGRFSGRQFSNSRSEMNVSTLELGDSALYLCASSGAGTSGGASDTQYFGPGTRLTVL.

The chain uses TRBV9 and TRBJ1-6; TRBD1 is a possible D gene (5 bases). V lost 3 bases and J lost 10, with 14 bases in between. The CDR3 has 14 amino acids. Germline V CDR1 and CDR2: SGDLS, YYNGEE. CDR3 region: CASSASGQGSPLHF. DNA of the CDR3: TGTGCCAGCAGCGCCTCCGGACAAGGGTCACCCCTCCACTTT.

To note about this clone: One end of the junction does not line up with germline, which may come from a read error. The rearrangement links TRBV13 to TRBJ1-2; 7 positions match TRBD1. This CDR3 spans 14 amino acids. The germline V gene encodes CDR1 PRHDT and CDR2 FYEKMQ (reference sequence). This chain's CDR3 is CASSLGDSVPGYTF. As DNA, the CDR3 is TGTGCCAGCAGCCTAGGGGACAGTGTCCCTGGCTACACCTTC.

CDR3 residues: CASKAGTGNNQPQHF. Written as DNA, the CDR3 is TGTGCCAGTAAGGCCGGGACAGGGAACAATCAGCCCCAGCATTTT. This chain connects TRBV19 to TRBJ1-5; 9 bases agree with TRBD1. J was trimmed by 3 bases and V by 7 bases; bases with no gene match: 7. The V gene's germline CDR1 is LNHDA and CDR2 SQIVND (reference sequence). The CDR3 extends over 15 amino acids.

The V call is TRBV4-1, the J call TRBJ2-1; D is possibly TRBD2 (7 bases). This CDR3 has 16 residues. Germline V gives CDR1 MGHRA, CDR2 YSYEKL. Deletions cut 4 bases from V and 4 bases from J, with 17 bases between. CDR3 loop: CASSPHGGGPYNEQFF. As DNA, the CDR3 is TGCGCCAGCAGCCCCCATGGGGGGGGGCCTTACAATGAGCAGTTCTTC.

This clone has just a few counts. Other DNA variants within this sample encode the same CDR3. The CDR3 region is CASSLAAGDTEAFF. CDR3 sequence (DNA): TGCGCCAGCAGCTTGGCCGCAGGCGATACTGAAGCTTTCTTT. The chain is built from TRBV5-1 and TRBJ1-1; no clear D. The V end was cut by 0 bases, the J end by 5 bases, with 11 bases between. This CDR3 spans 14 amino acids. The germline CDR1 and CDR2 sequences are SGHRS and YFSETQ.

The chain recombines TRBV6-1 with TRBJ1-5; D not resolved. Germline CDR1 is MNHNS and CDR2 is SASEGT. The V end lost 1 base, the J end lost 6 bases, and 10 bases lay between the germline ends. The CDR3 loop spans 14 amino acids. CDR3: CASSEGPLGQPQHF. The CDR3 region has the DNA TGTGCCAGCAGTGAAGGGCCGCTTGGTCAGCCCCAGCATTTT.

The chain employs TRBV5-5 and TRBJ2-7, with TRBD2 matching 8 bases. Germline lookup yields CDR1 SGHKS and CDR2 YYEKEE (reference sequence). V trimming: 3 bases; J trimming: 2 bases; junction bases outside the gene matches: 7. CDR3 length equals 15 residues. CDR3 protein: CASSSSAGVTYEQYF. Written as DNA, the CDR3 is TGTGCCAGCAGCTCCTCAGCGGGAGTGACCTACGAGCAGTACTTC.

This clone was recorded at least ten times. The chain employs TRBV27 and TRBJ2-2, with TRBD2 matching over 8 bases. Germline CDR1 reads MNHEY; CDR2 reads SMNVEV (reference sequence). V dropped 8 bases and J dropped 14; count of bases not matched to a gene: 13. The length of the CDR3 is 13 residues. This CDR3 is CASGNSGGVDLFF. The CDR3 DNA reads TGTGCCAGCGGCAATTCCGGGGGGGTCGATCTGTTTTTT.

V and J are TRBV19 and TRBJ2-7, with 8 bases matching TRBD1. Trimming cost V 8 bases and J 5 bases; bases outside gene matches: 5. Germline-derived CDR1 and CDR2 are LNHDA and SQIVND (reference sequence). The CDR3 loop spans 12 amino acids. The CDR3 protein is CASADRENEQYF. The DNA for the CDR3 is TGTGCCAGTGCGGACAGGGAAAACGAGCAGTACTTC.

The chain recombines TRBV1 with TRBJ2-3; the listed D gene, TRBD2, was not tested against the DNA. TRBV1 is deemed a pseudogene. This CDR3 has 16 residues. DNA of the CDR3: TGCACCAGCAGCTATCGCGCGGGGGAGGGCACAGATACGCAGTATTTT. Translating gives CTSSYRAGEGTDTQYF.

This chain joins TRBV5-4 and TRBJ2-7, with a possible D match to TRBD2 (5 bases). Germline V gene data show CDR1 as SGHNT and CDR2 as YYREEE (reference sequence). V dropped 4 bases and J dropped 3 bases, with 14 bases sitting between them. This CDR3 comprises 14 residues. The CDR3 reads CASSPPGNLYEQYF. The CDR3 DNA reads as TGTGCCAGCAGCCCCCCCGGGAACCTCTACGAGCAGTACTTC.

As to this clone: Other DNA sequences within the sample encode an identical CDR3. CDR3 in amino acids: CASSPGQGNQPQHF. The CDR3 DNA follows: TGTGCCAGCAGTCCGGGACAGGGGAACCAGCCCCAGCATTTT. This chain joins TRBV7-3 and TRBJ1-5; 10 nucleotides agree with TRBD1. Per germline, CDR1 SGHTA and CDR2 FQGTGA. This CDR3 has 14 amino acids. V trimming: 6 bases; J trimming: 7 bases; junction bases outside the gene matches: 6. Together with reference TRBV7-3 and TRBJ1-5, the CDR3 gives the full variable domain: GAGVSQTPSNKVTEKGKYVELRCDPISGHTALYWYRQSLGQGPEFLIYFQGTGAADDSGLPNDRFFAVRPEGSVSTLKIQRTERGDSAVYLCASSPGQGNQPQHFGDGTRLSIL.

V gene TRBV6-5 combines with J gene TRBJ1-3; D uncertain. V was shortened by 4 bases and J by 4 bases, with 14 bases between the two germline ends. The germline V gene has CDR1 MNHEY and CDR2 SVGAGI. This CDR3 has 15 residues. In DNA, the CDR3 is TGTGCCAGCAGTTGGCGGAGGAGTTCGGGAAACACCATATATTTT. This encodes CASSWRRSSGNTIYF.

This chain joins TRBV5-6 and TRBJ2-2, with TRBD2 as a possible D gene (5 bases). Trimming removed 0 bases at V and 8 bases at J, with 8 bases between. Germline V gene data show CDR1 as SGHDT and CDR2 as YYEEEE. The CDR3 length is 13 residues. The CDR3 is CASSLGGSGELFF. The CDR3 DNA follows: TGTGCCAGCAGCTTGGGAGGGTCTGGGGAGCTGTTTTTT. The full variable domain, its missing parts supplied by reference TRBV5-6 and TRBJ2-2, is DAGVTQSPTHLIKTRGQQVTLRCSPKSGHDTVSWYQQALGQGPQFIFQYYEEEERQRGNFPDRFSGHQFPNYSSELNVNALLLGDSALYLCASSLGGSGELFFGEGSRLTVL.

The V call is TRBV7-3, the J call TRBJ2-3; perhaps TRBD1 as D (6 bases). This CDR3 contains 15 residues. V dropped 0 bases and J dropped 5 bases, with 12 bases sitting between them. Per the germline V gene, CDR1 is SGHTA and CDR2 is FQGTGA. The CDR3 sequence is CASSLTRGSIDTQYF. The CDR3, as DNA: TGTGCCAGCAGCTTAACCAGGGGTTCAATAGATACGCAGTATTTT.